These 3 T cell receptor beta chains originate from one sample sequenced in a study of OX40 agonist ivuxolimab in advanced cancers. Sequencing used immunoSEQ multiplex PCR; TCRdb keeps in-frame clones, though not all of them. The table shows 45,000 to 55,000 clones, with about 88% occurring only once. The input for sequencing was CD4+ or CD8+ T cells sorted from blood, taken in a trial of the OX40 agonist ivuxolimab. The receptors shown here come from an adult with an advanced solid tumor such as melanoma, head and neck, liver or kidney cancer.

The CDR3 loop reads CASSATGFQPQHF. The CDR3 bases are TGTGCCAGCAGCGCCACAGGGTTTCAGCCCCAGCATTTT. The rearrangement joins TRBV9 to TRBJ1-5, with a possible D match to TRBD1 (6 bases). Trimming cost V 3 bases and J 6 bases, with 10 bases left between them. The CDR3 loop spans 13 amino acids. Germline V CDR1 and CDR2: SGDLS, YYNGEE.

This clone came up a few times. The V gene is TRBV4-1, the J gene TRBJ2-2; TRBD2 aligns across 8 bases. This CDR3 is 17 amino acids long. The J segment lost 2 bases and the V segment lost 0 bases, leaving 5 bases of the junction unmatched. Per the germline V gene, CDR1 is MGHRA and CDR2 is YSYEKL. Here the CDR3 DNA reads TGCGCCAGCAGCCAAGATAGGAGCGGGAGTAACACCGGGGAGCTGTTTTTT. Translation gives CASSQDRSGSNTGELFF.

The chain recombines TRBV7-9 with TRBJ2-1, with 8 positions matching TRBD1. From germline, CDR1 is SEHNR and CDR2 FQNEAQ (reference sequence). This CDR3 spans 15 amino acids. The junction had 7 bases not matched to a gene; V was cut back by 5 bases and J by 4 bases. CDR3 residues: CASSLPGTGYNEQFF. As DNA, the CDR3 is TGTGCCAGCAGCCTGCCCGGGACAGGTTACAATGAGCAGTTCTTC.